A selection of T cell receptor beta chains follows, all from one sample in a study of T cells in localized non-small cell lung cancer. This table comes from immunoSEQ multiplex PCR, and its TCRdb copy is limited to in-frame clones, with some not included. The data hold 25,000 to 30,000 clones, with approximately 90% observed a single time. The material was peripheral blood, obtained before any cancer treatment. The receptors originated from a female donor aged 60 or older with stage III squamous cell lung carcinoma. Both conserved end residues are part of each CDR3. A D gene is named only where the DNA matches it firmly. Expanded clones are given a class, and other clones once, few, many or no size at all.

size	V	J	D	CDR3	DNA
-	TRBV28	TRBJ1-5	-	CASLRLAGDQPQHF	TGTGCCAGCCTCCGATTGGCAGGGGATCAGCCCCAGCATTTT
-	TRBV15	TRBJ2-1	TRBD2	CATSRDGVAGSDEQFF	TGTGCCACCAGCAGAGATGGGGTAGCGGGAAGCGATGAGCAGTTCTTC
-	TRBV5-1	TRBJ1-2	TRBD1	CASSLTLQGAPNYGYTF	TGCGCCAGCAGCTTGACCTTACAGGGGGCACCAAACTATGGCTACACCTTC
-	TRBV6-5	TRBJ2-7	-	CANYWVSSYEQYF	TGTGCCAACTACTGGGTCAGCTCCTACGAGCAGTACTTC
-	TRBV4-1	TRBJ2-3	TRBD2	CASSQGAGLAGDTQYF	TGCGCCAGCAGCCAAGGAGCGGGACTAGCCGGAGATACGCAGTATTTT
-	TRBV7-9	TRBJ1-3	-	CASSRIAGNTIYF	TGTGCCAGCAGCAGGATTGCCGGGAACACCATATATTTT
once	TRBV11-2	TRBJ2-1	-	CASSLGIEINEQFF	TGTGCCAGCAGCTTAGGCATAGAAATAAATGAGCAGTTCTTC
few	TRBV5-8	TRBJ2-7	-	CASSLPGTQNYEQYF	TGTGCCAGCAGCTTGCCAGGGACCCAAAACTACGAGCAGTACTTC
-	TRBV5-4	TRBJ1-1	-	CASSRDSNTEAFF	TGTGCCAGCAGCCGGGACTCAAACACTGAAGCTTTCTTT
-	TRBV5-6	TRBJ1-5	-	CASSPVVISNQPQHF	TGTGCCAGCAGCCCGGTAGTAATTAGCAATCAGCCCCAGCATTTT
-	TRBV27	TRBJ2-2	-	CASSFGQRNTGELFF	TGTGCCAGCAGTTTCGGGCAGAGGAACACCGGGGAGCTGTTTTTT
-	TRBV6-5	TRBJ1-5	-	CASSSWVGDNQPQHF	TGTGCCAGCAGTTCATGGGTGGGGGACAATCAGCCCCAGCATTTT
once	TRBV5-4	TRBJ2-3	TRBD2	CASRDRGGSTDTQYF	TGTGCCAGCAGGGACCGGGGGGGGTCCACAGATACGCAGTATTTT
-	TRBV14	TRBJ2-5	-	CASSLKYSSGETQYF	TGTGCCAGCAGCCTAAAGTATTCAAGCGGGGAGACCCAGTACTTC
-	TRBV5-6	TRBJ2-7	TRBD2	CASSTGGSGRYEQYF	TGTGCCAGCAGCACCGGTGGTAGCGGGAGGTACGAGCAGTACTTC
-	TRBV30	TRBJ2-7	-	CAWSVLGHAAYEQYF	TGTGCCTGGAGTGTACTGGGCCACGCTGCTTACGAGCAGTACTTC